These 16 T cell receptor beta chains came from one sample sequenced in a study of beta chain features in type 1 diabetes. Study-level results: Among all four CD4+ subsets, Type 1 diabetes patients had TCRB CDR3s that were moderately but significantly shorter.

These receptors are not linked to any known antigen. What was sequenced were expressed TCRB transcripts, since all of the isolated RNA had been reverse transcribed. Method: immunoSEQ multiplex PCR; TCRdb's copy keeps in-frame clones and lacks some. This table holds 250,000 to 350,000 clones, roughly an eighth found once. The sequenced sample consisted of naive CD4+ T cells from blood. The receptors were sampled from a man aged 30 to 39 with type 1 diabetes.

CDR3: CASSRTSGRPDTQYF. CDR3 sequence (DNA): TGTGCCAGCTCACGCACTAGCGGGAGGCCAGATACGCAGTATTTT. The V gene is TRBV18, the J gene TRBJ2-3, with 12 nucleotides matching TRBD2. Germline V CDR1 and CDR2: KGHSH, LQKENI. J lost 4 bases, V lost 4 bases, and 3 bases had no gene match. The CDR3 loop spans 15 amino acids.

In this sample, this clone turned up a few times. The chain links TRBV5-1 to TRBJ1-1, with 8 bases aligning to TRBD1. The CDR3 is made up of 15 amino acids. The V gene's germline CDR1 is SGHRS and CDR2 YFSETQ. The V and J ends lost 2 bases and 3 bases, in that order; junction bases with no gene match: 6. The CDR3 spells CASSFRGQDDTEAFF. The CDR3 region has the DNA TGCGCCAGCAGCTTCAGGGGGCAAGACGACACTGAAGCTTTCTTT.

V usage is TRBV7-2 and J usage is TRBJ2-7, with TRBD1 matching over 9 bases. From germline, CDR1 is SGHTA and CDR2 FQGNSA. The CDR3 extends over 14 amino acids. V was clipped by 7 bases and J by 0 bases; unmatched bases: 4. Here the CDR3 reads CASTRTGASYEQYF. In nucleotides, the CDR3 is TGTGCCAGCACCCGGACAGGGGCCTCCTACGAGCAGTACTTC.

The chain combines TRBV9 with TRBJ2-7; 10 positions match TRBD1. The V and J ends lost 2 bases and 3 bases, in that order; junction bases with no gene match: 2. This CDR3 region has 14 residues. CDR1 SGDLS and CDR2 YYNGEE come from the germline V gene. CDR3 nucleotide sequence: TGTGCCAGCAGCGTCCGGGACAGGGGCTACGAGCAGTACTTC. It yields the protein CASSVRDRGYEQYF.

This clone was seen a few times. V and J are TRBV5-6 and TRBJ1-5; D perhaps matches TRBD1 (6 bases). Germline CDR1 is SGHDT and CDR2 is YYEEEE. V dropped 4 bases and J dropped 6 bases, with 14 bases sitting between them. This CDR3 spans 14 amino acids. CDR3 sequence (DNA): TGTGCCAGCAGCCATCAGGGGTTTGGTCAGCCCCAGCATTTT. Translated: CASSHQGFGQPQHF.

The chain uses TRBV7-9 and TRBJ1-1; no clear D gene. CDR1 SEHNR and CDR2 FQNEAQ come from the germline V gene (reference sequence). Trimming pared 5 bases from V and 11 bases from J, leaving 15 bases between. The length of the CDR3 is 12 residues. DNA for the CDR3: TGTGCCAGCAGCCTGAATATGTATGAGGCTTTCTTT. Translated, it gives CASSLNMYEAFF.

The rearrangement uses TRBV2 and TRBJ1-1; the match to TRBD1 covers 9 bases. Trimming at V came to 6 bases and at J to 4 bases, leaving 6 bases not matched to a gene. This CDR3 region has 14 residues. The germline V gene has CDR1 SNHLY and CDR2 FYNNEI. CDR3 DNA: TGTGCCAGCAGACAGGGGGCGGCGGGCACTGAAGCTTTCTTT. This sequence encodes CASRQGAAGTEAFF. The full variable domain, rest sourced from reference TRBV2 and TRBJ1-1, is EPEVTQTPSHQVTQMGQEVILRCVPISNHLYFYWYRQILGQKVEFLVSFYNNEISEKSEIFDDQFSVERPDGSNFTLKIRSTKLEDSAMYFCASRQGAAGTEAFFGQGTRLTVV.

This clone was seen a handful of times. This specimen includes other DNA sequences encoding the same CDR3. The J gene is TRBJ2-1, the V gene TRBV9; TRBD2 matches at 8 bases. The CDR3 totals 15 residues. J was trimmed by 0 bases and V by 3 bases; bases with no gene match: 2. The V gene's germline CDR1 is SGDLS and CDR2 YYNGEE. The CDR3 DNA reads as TGTGCCAGCAGCGCCAGCGGGAGCTCCTACAATGAGCAGTTCTTC. Translating gives CASSASGSSYNEQFF.

The V and J genes are TRBV7-9 and TRBJ1-4; D might be TRBD1 (5 bases). The V gene's germline CDR1 is SEHNR and CDR2 FQNEAQ (reference sequence). The V and J ends lost 4 bases and 5 bases respectively, with 11 bases between them. CDR3 length equals 14 residues. The CDR3, as DNA: TGTGCCAGCAGCTCCAGGGTGAGGAATGAAAAACTGTTTTTT. Residues: CASSSRVRNEKLFF.

This clone turned up a few times. The V and J genes are TRBV10-3 and TRBJ2-2, with D tentatively TRBD1 (7 bases). CDR1 is ENHRY, CDR2 SYGVKD, per germline. Trimming removed 9 bases from V and 7 bases from J, with 12 bases in between. The CDR3 totals 12 residues. CDR3 in DNA: TGTGCCATTCGACAGGGAGGCGGGGAGCTGTTTTTT. Residues: CAIRQGGGELFF.

This clone was detected a few times. The J gene is TRBJ2-1, the V gene TRBV18, with 8 bases fitting TRBD1. CDR1 KGHSH and CDR2 LQKENI come from the germline V gene. V lost 1 base to trimming and J lost 9 bases; unmatched junction nucleotides: 5. There are 14 residues in the CDR3. CDR3 sequence: CASSPRQGAGEQFF. In DNA, the CDR3 is TGTGCCAGCTCACCACGGCAGGGGGCGGGTGAGCAGTTCTTC.

This clone was seen a few times. The gene calls are TRBV4-3 and TRBJ2-3; 14 nucleotides line up with TRBD2. CDR1 is LGHNA and CDR2 is YSLEER in the germline V gene. J lost 1 base, V lost 4 bases, and 1 base had no gene match. There are 16 residues in the CDR3. The CDR3 DNA reads TGCGCCAGCAGCCCGGGACTAGCGGGAGGCACAGATACGCAGTATTTT. Translating gives CASSPGLAGGTDTQYF.

This clone was seen a few times. J is TRBJ1-1 and V is TRBV7-2; D perhaps matches TRBD1 (5 bases). Germline CDR1 is SGHTA and CDR2 is FQGNSA. The CDR3 runs 14 residues. V was trimmed by 2 bases and J by 1 base, leaving 8 bases between them. CDR3 nucleotide sequence: TGTGCCAGCAGCTTACAGGGTTCGAACACTGAAGCTTTCTTT. Its translation: CASSLQGSNTEAFF. The full variable domain, in which reference TRBV7-2 and TRBJ1-1 provide the parts outside the CDR3, is GAGVSQSPSNKVTEKGKDVELRCDPISGHTALYWYRQSLGQGLEFLIYFQGNSAPDKSGLPSDRFSAERTGGSVSTLTIQRTQQEDSAVYLCASSLQGSNTEAFFGQGTRLTVV.

V and J are TRBV18 and TRBJ2-1, with TRBD1 matching over 7 bases. Germline lookup yields CDR1 KGHSH and CDR2 LQKENI. J was trimmed by 0 bases and V by 1 base; bases with no gene match: 6. This CDR3 is built from 17 residues. CDR3 DNA: TGTGCCAGCTCACCACGTGGGACAGCAGGCTCCTACAATGAGCAGTTCTTC. This encodes CASSPRGTAGSYNEQFF.

This clone occurred a few times. This chain links TRBV7-3 with TRBJ1-1, with D possibly matching TRBD1 (5 bases). Trimming removed 7 bases from V and 2 bases from J, with 11 bases in between. Germline V CDR1 and CDR2: SGHTA, FQGTGA. The CDR3 extends over 13 amino acids. Here the CDR3 reads CASKGRANTEAFF. The CDR3 DNA is TGTGCCAGCAAGGGCAGGGCCAACACTGAAGCTTTCTTT. The whole variable domain, filled in from reference TRBV7-3 and TRBJ1-1, reads GAGVSQTPSNKVTEKGKYVELRCDPISGHTALYWYRQSLGQGPEFLIYFQGTGAADDSGLPNDRFFAVRPEGSVSTLKIQRTERGDSAVYLCASKGRANTEAFFGQGTRLTVV.

This clone was picked up one time. The genes are TRBV5-1 and TRBJ2-2, with 9 bases that match TRBD1. The CDR3 covers 17 residues. V was clipped by 0 bases and J by 4 bases; unmatched bases: 7. The germline V gene encodes CDR1 SGHRS and CDR2 YFSETQ. The CDR3 sequence is CASSLDPGQGSTGELFF. The CDR3 DNA sequence: TGCGCCAGCAGCTTGGATCCGGGACAGGGATCCACCGGGGAGCTGTTTTTT.